This T cell receptor beta chain is drawn from a study of T-cell memory formation after mild COVID-19. Overall study: Across donors, TCR clusters were largely donor specific. Study-wide points: Clones contracting over day 15 to 85 were CD4/CD8 balanced, with later expanders leaning CD4+. Among contracting clones, CD4+ were mainly CM/EM and CD8+ enriched in EMRA.

Notes on this clonotype: Its antigen remains unknown.

The 5'RACE method, run with constant-segment primers, produced TCR alpha and TCR beta cDNA libraries (carrying sample barcodes and UMIs). TCRdb re-analysed the 5' RACE reads in MiXCR, keeping a single row per CDR3 protein. Found here are around 300,000 distinct CDR3 sequences, 14% of them singletons; the top ten hold around 20%. Sequencing was done on a sample of PBMCs or a T cell subset sorted from them (not recorded which). This receptor was identified in a man aged 18 to 35 who had mild COVID-19 (a few samples of this study predate the infection). Cell type and time point are not known.

CDR3 sequence reads: CASSYSGLAEGETQYF. As DNA, the CDR3 is TGTGCCAGCAGTTACAGCGGACTAGCGGAAGGGGAGACCCAGTACTTC. The chain couples TRBV6-5 to TRBJ2-5; TRBD2 matches at 10 bases. The V gene end was trimmed by 2 bases and the J gene end by 5 bases; junction bases not matched to a gene: 8. Germline loops: CDR1 MNHEY, CDR2 SVGAGI. The CDR3 is made up of 16 amino acids.